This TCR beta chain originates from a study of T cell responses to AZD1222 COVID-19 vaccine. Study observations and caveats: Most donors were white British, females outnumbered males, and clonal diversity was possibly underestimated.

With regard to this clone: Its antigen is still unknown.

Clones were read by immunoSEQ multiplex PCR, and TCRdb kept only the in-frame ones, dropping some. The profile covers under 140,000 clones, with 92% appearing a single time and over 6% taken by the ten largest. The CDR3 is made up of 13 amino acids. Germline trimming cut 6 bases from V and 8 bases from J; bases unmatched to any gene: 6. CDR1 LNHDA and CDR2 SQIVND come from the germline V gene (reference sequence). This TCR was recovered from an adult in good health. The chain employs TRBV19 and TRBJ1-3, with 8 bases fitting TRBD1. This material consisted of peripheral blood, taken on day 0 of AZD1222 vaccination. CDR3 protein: CASRDRVGYTIYF. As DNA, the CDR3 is TGTGCCAGTAGGGACAGGGTCGGCTACACCATATATTTT.